A single sample gave rise to the 13 T cell receptor beta chains below, sequenced in a study of blood T cell repertoires in COVID-19. Profiled with immunoSEQ multiplex PCR; TCRdb holds only in-frame clones, not every one. This sample has about 390,000 clones; about 83% occur once, and the top ten carry around 9.3%. The material sequenced was PBMCs or T cells enriched from blood (not recorded which). Every receptor here comes from a woman aged 45-65 years who had recovered from COVID-19.

V is TRBV19 and J is TRBJ2-7; TRBD1 matches at 10 bases. The CDR3 consists of 16 residues. V lost 3 bases to trimming and J lost 6 bases; unmatched junction nucleotides: 11. CDR1 and CDR2 from the germline V gene are LNHDA and SQIVND (reference sequence). The CDR3 here is CASSILPGTGVVEQYF. CDR3 nucleotide sequence: TGTGCCAGTAGTATCCTACCCGGGACAGGGGTGGTCGAGCAGTACTTC. The whole variable domain, filled in from reference TRBV19 and TRBJ2-7, reads DGGITQSPKYLFRKEGQNVTLSCEQNLNHDAMYWYRQDPGQGLRLIYYSQIVNDFQKGDIAEGYSVSREKKESFPLTVTSAQKNPTAFYLCASSILPGTGVVEQYFGPGTRLTVT.

CDR3 sequence (DNA): TGTGCCAGCAGTACACCGGGACGGGGGAACTATGGCTACACCTTC. Amino acids: CASSTPGRGNYGYTF. The chain carries TRBV27 and TRBJ1-2, with D possibly matching TRBD1 (5 bases). The CDR3 loop spans 15 amino acids. Germline values: CDR1 MNHEY, CDR2 SMNVEV (reference sequence). V lost 5 bases and J 2 bases, leaving 15 bases between the germline ends.

The chain is built from TRBV28 and TRBJ1-2; D unresolved. Germline lookup yields CDR1 MDHEN and CDR2 SYDVKM. CDR3 length: 13 residues. Trimming pared 6 bases from V and 6 bases from J, leaving 14 bases between. This chain's CDR3 is CASRTDKKNGYTF. CDR3 in DNA: TGTGCCAGCAGGACCGACAAAAAGAATGGCTACACCTTC.

This clone was recorded once. The V and J genes are TRBV10-3 and TRBJ2-3; TRBD2 aligns across 14 bases. The germline V gene encodes CDR1 ENHRY and CDR2 SYGVKD. With 7 bases clipped from V and 6 bases from J, the junction kept 6 bases outside the gene matches. This CDR3 comprises 15 residues. CDR3 region: CAITRLAGGPDTQYF. The CDR3, as DNA: TGTGCCATCACTAGACTAGCGGGGGGGCCGGATACGCAGTATTTT.

The genes are TRBV19 and TRBJ2-4; the match to TRBD2 covers 7 bases. Looked up from germline, CDR1 is LNHDA and CDR2 is SQIVND (reference sequence). The CDR3 consists of 13 residues. The V gene end was trimmed by 6 bases and the J gene end by 2 bases; junction bases not matched to a gene: 1. CDR3 nucleotide sequence: TGTGCCAGTAGGGGGGGGACCAAAAACATTCAGTACTTC. Translation: CASRGGTKNIQYF.

The genes are TRBV5-6 and TRBJ1-1; the D gene is possibly TRBD1 (5 bases). With 4 bases removed from V and 6 bases from J, the gap between germline ends came to 13 bases. The germline V gene has CDR1 SGHDT and CDR2 YYEEEE. CDR3 size: 13 residues. Here the CDR3 reads CASSPGGVAEAFF. The CDR3 DNA reads TGTGCCAGCAGCCCGGGGGGGGTCGCTGAAGCTTTCTTT.

This clone was seen a few times. Relative to the germline gene, one junction end is altered; a read error may explain this. The chain recombines TRBV28 with TRBJ1-2; D not certain. The CDR3 is 9 residues long. The germline CDR1 and CDR2 sequences are MDHEN and SYDVKM. The chain's CDR3 is CASGSHPRF. The CDR3 DNA sequence: TGTGCCAGCGGGAGTCACCCTAGATTC.

The chain couples TRBV5-6 to TRBJ2-2, with 7 bases that match TRBD2. Germline V CDR1 and CDR2: SGHDT, YYEEEE. The V segment lost 1 base and the J segment 4 bases; nucleotides outside the gene matches: 7. CDR3 length: 16 amino acids. This CDR3 is CASSLSGGGVTGELFF. In DNA, the CDR3 is TGTGCCAGCAGCTTGTCCGGCGGGGGAGTCACCGGGGAGCTGTTTTTT.

A few counts support this clone. The rearrangement uses TRBV19 and TRBJ1-1, with 11 bases lining up with TRBD1. Per germline, CDR1 LNHDA and CDR2 SQIVND (reference sequence). Germline trimming cut 4 bases from V and 4 bases from J; bases unmatched to any gene: 5. The length of the CDR3 is 15 residues. The CDR3 DNA reads TGTGCCAGTAGTACGGGGACAGGGGGGGCCACTGAAGCTTTCTTT. Translating it yields CASSTGTGGATEAFF.

The chain employs TRBV28 and TRBJ1-3; 7 bases line up with TRBD1. CDR1 is MDHEN, CDR2 SYDVKM, per germline. The CDR3 has 16 residues. Germline trimming cut 5 bases from V and 0 bases from J; bases unmatched to any gene: 7. The CDR3 DNA reads TGTGCCAGCAGTACGGGGGACAGACCCTCTGGAAACACCATATATTTT. As protein: CASSTGDRPSGNTIYF.

The V gene is TRBV28, the J gene TRBJ2-7; tentative D call: TRBD1 (6 bases). There are 11 residues in the CDR3. V was clipped by 7 bases and J by 6 bases, with 10 bases between them. The germline CDR1 and CDR2 sequences are MDHEN and SYDVKM. CDR3 amino acids: CASNTGSEQYF. The CDR3, as DNA: TGTGCCAGCAATACAGGGTCCGAGCAGTACTTC. The full variable domain, completed using reference TRBV28 and TRBJ2-7, is DVKVTQSSRYLVKRTGEKVFLECVQDMDHENMFWYRQDPGLGLRLIYFSYDVKMKEKGDIPEGYSVSREKKERFSLILESASTNQTSMYLCASNTGSEQYFGPGTRLTVT.

This clone was seen only a few times. The CDR3 DNA reads TGTGCCATCAACATGGGACAGGGGGTTGATGGCTACACCTTC. This encodes CAINMGQGVDGYTF. V and J are TRBV10-3 and TRBJ1-2; 11 bases are a match to TRBD1. The CDR3 totals 14 residues. Looked up from germline, CDR1 is ENHRY and CDR2 is SYGVKD. The ends lost 7 bases at V and 6 bases at J; junction bases unmatched: 7.

The V call is TRBV2, the J call TRBJ2-3, with 7 bases aligning to TRBD2. Germline CDR1 is SNHLY and CDR2 is FYNNEI. The CDR3 consists of 17 residues. After removal of 1 base from V and 3 bases from J, the junction contained 10 bases not matched to a gene. CDR3 in DNA: TGTGCCAGCAGTGAAGGGGGGTCGGGAGGAGGTACAGATACGCAGTATTTT. It codes for CASSEGGSGGGTDTQYF.